Listed below are T cell receptor beta chains from one sample, sequenced in a study of T-cell reconstitution after alpha-beta-depleted transplantation in children. A single record per CDR3 protein comes from TCRdb applying MiXCR to the PCR reads. The sample gives about 580,000 distinct CDR3 sequences, more than 20% of which show up once; under 45% is in the top ten. The starting material was PBMCs, obtained before TCRalphabeta/CD19-depleted stem cell transplant. Receptors originate from a boy less than two years old with Wiskott-Aldrich syndrome, due to receive a stem cell transplant. Both conserved end residues are part of each CDR3. The D gene is left open where the match is weak. Clone size is shown for a subset of rows, as once, few, many or a class of expanded clone.

cdr3_aa	cdr3_nt	d_call	v_call	j_call	cdr3_length	clone_size
CASSLRASGRAIKYNEQFF	TGTGCCAGCAGTTTACGGGCTAGCGGGAGGGCCATTAAGTACAATGAGCAGTTCTTC	TRBD2	TRBV27	TRBJ2-1	19	.
CSARSPQGVGYEQYF	TGCAGTGCTCGGTCCCCCCAAGGGGTAGGTTACGAGCAGTACTTC	.	TRBV20-1	TRBJ2-7	15	few
CASSPPLATDTQYF	TGCGCCAGCAGCCCACCCTTAGCGACAGATACGCAGTATTTT	.	TRBV5-1	TRBJ2-3	14	.
CASSLYWGRPNTGELFF	TGCGCCAGCAGCTTATACTGGGGACGTCCGAACACCGGGGAGCTGTTTTTT	.	TRBV5-1	TRBJ2-2	17	few
CASRPQGAVTGELFF	TGTGCCAGCAGGCCACAGGGGGCAGTGACCGGGGAGCTGTTTTTT	TRBD1	TRBV7-2	TRBJ2-2	15	few
CASSQDGTGTSEQFF	TGCGCCAGCAGCCAAGACGGGACAGGGACGTCTGAGCAGTTCTTC	TRBD1	TRBV4-1	TRBJ2-1	15	.
CASSPSGGSPVNEQFF	TGTGCCAGCAGCCCTTCCGGCGGGAGTCCGGTCAATGAGCAGTTCTTC	TRBD2	TRBV12-3/TRBV12-4	TRBJ2-1	16	.
CASSPRQYQETQYF	TGTGCCAGCTCACCCCGACAATACCAAGAGACCCAGTACTTC	.	TRBV18	TRBJ2-5	14	.
CASSFLTGFYEQYF	TGTGCCAGCAGTTTCCTTACGGGGTTCTACGAGCAGTACTTC	.	TRBV28	TRBJ2-7	14	few
CSARFEKGTEAFF	TGCAGTGCTAGATTCGAGAAAGGGACTGAAGCTTTCTTT	.	TRBV20-1	TRBJ1-1	13	few
CASSSGLDYNNEQFF	TGTGCCAGCAGTTCGGGACTAGATTATAACAATGAGCAGTTCTTC	TRBD2	TRBV28	TRBJ2-1	15	.
CATTIGAYTDTQYF	TGTGCCACGACAATTGGAGCCTACACAGATACGCAGTATTTT	.	TRBV12-3/TRBV12-4	TRBJ2-3	14	.
CSATSGLSSYEQYF	TGCAGTGCGACCAGCGGGCTTAGCTCCTACGAGCAGTACTTC	.	TRBV20-1	TRBJ2-7	14	few
CASKTRLSGSCQETQYF	TGTGCCAGCAAGACAAGACTTAGCGGGAGTTGCCAAGAGACCCAGTACTTC	TRBD2	TRBV14	TRBJ2-5	17	.
CASSGSTMSSYEQYF	TGTGCCAGCAGCGGATCTACTATGAGTTCCTACGAGCAGTACTTC	.	TRBV7-9	TRBJ2-7	15	few
CASSVPGGRVGEQYF	TGTGCCAGCAGTGTCCCTGGCGGGAGGGTCGGCGAGCAGTACTTC	TRBD2	TRBV6-2/TRBV6-3	TRBJ2-7	15	few